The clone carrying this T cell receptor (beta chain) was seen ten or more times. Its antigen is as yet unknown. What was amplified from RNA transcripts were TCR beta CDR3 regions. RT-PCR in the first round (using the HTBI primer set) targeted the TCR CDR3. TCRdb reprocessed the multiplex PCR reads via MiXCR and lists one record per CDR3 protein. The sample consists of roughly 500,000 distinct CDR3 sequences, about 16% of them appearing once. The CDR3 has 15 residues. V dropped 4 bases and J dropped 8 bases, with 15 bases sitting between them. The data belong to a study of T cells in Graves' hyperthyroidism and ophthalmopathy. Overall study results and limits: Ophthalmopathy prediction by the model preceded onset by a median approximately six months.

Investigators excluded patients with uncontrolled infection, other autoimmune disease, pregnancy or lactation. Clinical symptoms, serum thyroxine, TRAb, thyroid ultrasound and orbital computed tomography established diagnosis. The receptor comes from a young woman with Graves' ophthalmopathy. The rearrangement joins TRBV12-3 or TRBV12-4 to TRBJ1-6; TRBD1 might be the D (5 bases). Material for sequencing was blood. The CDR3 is CASSYVRQTHSPLHF. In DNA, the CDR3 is TGTGCCAGCAGTTATGTCCGACAGACCCATTCACCCCTCCACTTT.